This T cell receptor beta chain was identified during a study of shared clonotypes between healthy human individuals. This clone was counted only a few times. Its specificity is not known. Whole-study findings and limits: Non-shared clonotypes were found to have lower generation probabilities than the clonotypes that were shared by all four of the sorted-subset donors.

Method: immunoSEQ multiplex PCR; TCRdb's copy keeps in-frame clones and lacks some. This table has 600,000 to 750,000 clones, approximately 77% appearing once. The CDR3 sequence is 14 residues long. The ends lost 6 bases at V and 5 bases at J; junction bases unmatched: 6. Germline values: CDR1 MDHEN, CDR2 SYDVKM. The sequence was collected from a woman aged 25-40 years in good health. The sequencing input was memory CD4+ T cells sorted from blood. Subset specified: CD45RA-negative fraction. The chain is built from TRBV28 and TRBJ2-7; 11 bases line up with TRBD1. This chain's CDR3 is CASRRDRGAHEQYF. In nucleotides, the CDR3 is TGTGCCAGCAGGAGGGACAGGGGGGCCCACGAGCAGTACTTC.